The sample holds a few counts of the clone carrying this T cell receptor (beta chain). The target antigen is unknown. Preparation of the TCRbeta library used unique molecular identifiers. MiXCR, run by TCRdb on the PCR reads, gives a single entry per CDR3 protein. The sample lists about 830,000 distinct CDR3 sequences, around 17% seen once, with about 5% in the top ten. This CDR3 contains 17 residues. Looked up from germline, CDR1 is SGHDT and CDR2 is YYEEEE. V was cut by 0 bases and J by 1 base, with 16 bases left in between. The source of the sample is a study of T-cell reconstitution after alpha-beta-depleted transplantation in children. Study-level points and caveats: T cells produced anew were the main source of T-cell counts and diversity one year after transplant.

Sequenced material: PBMCs, mostly from graft donor cells, taken 360 days after TCRalphabeta/CD19-depleted stem cell transplant. The source of this sequence is a male patient younger than 18 who had a stem cell transplant for acute lymphoblastic leukemia, so the T cells may come from the graft donor. The chain links TRBV5-6 to TRBJ1-1; a weak D match, TRBD1 (5 bases). In DNA form, the CDR3 reads TGTGCCAGCAGCTTGGCCATTGGGACGTCGGAGAACACTGAAGCTTTCTTT. The encoded protein is CASSLAIGTSENTEAFF.